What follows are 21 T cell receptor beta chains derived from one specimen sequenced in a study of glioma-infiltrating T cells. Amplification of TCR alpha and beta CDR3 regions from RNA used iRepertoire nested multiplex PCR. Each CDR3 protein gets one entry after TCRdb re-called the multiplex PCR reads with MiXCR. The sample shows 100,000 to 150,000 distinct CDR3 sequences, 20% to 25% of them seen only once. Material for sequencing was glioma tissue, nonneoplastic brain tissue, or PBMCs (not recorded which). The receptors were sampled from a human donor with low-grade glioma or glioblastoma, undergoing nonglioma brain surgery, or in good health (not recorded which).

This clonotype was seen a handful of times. The CDR3 loop is CASSPGSEQFF. The CDR3, as DNA: TGTGCCAGCTCACCGGGCAGTGAGCAGTTCTTC. This chain joins TRBV18 and TRBJ2-1; D call uncertain. Looked up from germline, CDR1 is KGHSH and CDR2 is LQKENI. The CDR3 consists of 11 residues. The germline V and J ends were trimmed by 3 bases and 9 bases, with 6 bases remaining between them.

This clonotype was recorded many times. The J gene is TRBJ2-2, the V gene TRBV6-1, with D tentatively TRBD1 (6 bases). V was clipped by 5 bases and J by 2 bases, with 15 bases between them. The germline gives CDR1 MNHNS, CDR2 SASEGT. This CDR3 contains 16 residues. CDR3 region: CASSLSGAGNTGELFF. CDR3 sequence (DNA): TGTGCCAGCAGTTTATCAGGGGCTGGAAACACCGGGGAGCTGTTTTTT.

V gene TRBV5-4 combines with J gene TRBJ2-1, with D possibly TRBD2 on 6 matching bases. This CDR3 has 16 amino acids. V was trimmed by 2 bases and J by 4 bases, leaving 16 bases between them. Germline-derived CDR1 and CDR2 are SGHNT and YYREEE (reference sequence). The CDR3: CASSFGLGLNYNEQFF. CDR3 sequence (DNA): TGTGCCAGCAGCTTTGGCCTGGGACTGAATTACAATGAGCAGTTCTTC.

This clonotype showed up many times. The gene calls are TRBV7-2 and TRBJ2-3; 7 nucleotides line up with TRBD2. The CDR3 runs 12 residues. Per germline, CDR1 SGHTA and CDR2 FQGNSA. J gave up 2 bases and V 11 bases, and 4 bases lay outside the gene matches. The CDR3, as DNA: TGTGCCGGGGGGGGTTACACAGATACGCAGTATTTT. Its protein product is CAGGGYTDTQYF.

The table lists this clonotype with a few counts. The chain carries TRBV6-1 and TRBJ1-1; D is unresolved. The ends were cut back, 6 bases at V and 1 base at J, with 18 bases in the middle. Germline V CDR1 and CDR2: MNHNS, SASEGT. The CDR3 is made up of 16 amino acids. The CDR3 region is CASRRRRERGNTEAFF. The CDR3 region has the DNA TGTGCCAGCAGAAGAAGACGGGAGAGAGGGAACACTGAAGCTTTCTTT.

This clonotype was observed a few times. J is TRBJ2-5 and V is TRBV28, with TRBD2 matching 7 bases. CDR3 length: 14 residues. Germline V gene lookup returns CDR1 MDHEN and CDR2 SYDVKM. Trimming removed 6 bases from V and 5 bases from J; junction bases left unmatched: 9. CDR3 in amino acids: CASRFVAGVETQYF. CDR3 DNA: TGTGCCAGCAGGTTCGTCGCGGGGGTTGAGACCCAGTACTTC. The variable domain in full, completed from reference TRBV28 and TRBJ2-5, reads DVKVTQSSRYLVKRTGEKVFLECVQDMDHENMFWYRQDPGLGLRLIYFSYDVKMKEKGDIPEGYSVSREKKERFSLILESASTNQTSMYLCASRFVAGVETQYFGPGTRLLVL.

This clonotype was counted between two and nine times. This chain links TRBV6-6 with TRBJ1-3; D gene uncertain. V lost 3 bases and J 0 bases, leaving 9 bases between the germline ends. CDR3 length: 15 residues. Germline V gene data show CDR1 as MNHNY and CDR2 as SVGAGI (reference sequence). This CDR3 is CASSYSVNSGNTIYF. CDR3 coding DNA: TGTGCCAGCAGTTATTCGGTAAACTCTGGAAACACCATATATTTT.

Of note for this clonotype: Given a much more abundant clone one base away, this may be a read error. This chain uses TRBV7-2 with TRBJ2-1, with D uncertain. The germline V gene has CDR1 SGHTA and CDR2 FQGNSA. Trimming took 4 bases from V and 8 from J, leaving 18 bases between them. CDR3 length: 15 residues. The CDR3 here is CASSSDPFAGDEQFF. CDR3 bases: TGTGCCAGCAGCTCAGATCCATTCGCTGGGGATGAGCAGTTCTTC.

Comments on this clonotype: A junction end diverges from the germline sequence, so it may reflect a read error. The CDR3 sequence: CASGYGLRGLSTDTQYF. CDR3 DNA: TGTGCCAGCGGTTACGGGTTGCGGGGGCTTAGCACGGATACGCAGTATTTT. The chain uses TRBV6-2 or TRBV6-3 and TRBJ2-3; a weak D match, TRBD2 (7 bases). This CDR3 is built from 17 residues. Germline CDR1 reads MNHEY; CDR2 reads SVGEGT.

Written as DNA, the CDR3 is TGTGCCACCAGAGATCGGGAGGGTAATAATTCACCCCTCCACTTT. It specifies CATRDREGNNSPLHF. The chain carries TRBV24-1 and TRBJ1-6; D is ambiguous. The CDR3 is 15 amino acids. Deletions cut 7 bases from V and 5 bases from J, with 14 bases between. From germline, CDR1 is KGHDR and CDR2 SFDVKD.

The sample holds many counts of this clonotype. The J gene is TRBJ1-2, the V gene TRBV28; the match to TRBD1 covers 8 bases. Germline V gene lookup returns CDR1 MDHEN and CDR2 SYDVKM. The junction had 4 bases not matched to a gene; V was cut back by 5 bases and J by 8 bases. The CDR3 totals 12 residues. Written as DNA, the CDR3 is TGTGCCAGCAGTCGGACAGGGTACGGCTACACCTTC. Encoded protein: CASSRTGYGYTF.

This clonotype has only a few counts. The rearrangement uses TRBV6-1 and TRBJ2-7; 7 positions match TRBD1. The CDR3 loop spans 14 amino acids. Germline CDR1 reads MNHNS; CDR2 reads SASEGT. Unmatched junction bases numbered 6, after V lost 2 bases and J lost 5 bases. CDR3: CASSEPTGPNEQYV. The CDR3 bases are TGTGCCAGCAGTGAACCGACAGGGCCCAACGAGCAGTACGTC.

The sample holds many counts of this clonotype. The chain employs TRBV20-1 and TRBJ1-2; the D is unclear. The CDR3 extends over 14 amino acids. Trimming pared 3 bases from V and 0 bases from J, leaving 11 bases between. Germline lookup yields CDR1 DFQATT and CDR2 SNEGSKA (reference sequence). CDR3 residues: CSARKAASNYGYTF. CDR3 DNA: TGCAGTGCTAGGAAGGCAGCCTCTAACTATGGCTACACCTTC.

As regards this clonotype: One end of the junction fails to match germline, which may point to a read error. CDR3 coding DNA: TGTGCCAGCAGCCTAGAATTGTACCAAGAGACCCAGTACTTC. Residues: CASSLELYQETQYF. The chain carries TRBV11-2 and TRBJ2-5, with D uncertain. Germline V CDR1 and CDR2: SGHAT, FQNNGV. The CDR3 spans 14 residues.

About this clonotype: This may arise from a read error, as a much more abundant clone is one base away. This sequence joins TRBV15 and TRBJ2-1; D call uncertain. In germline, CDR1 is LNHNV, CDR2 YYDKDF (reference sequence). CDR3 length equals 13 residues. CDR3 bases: TGTTCCACCAGCAGAGATCGACGGGATGAGCAGTTCTTC. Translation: CSTSRDRRDEQFF. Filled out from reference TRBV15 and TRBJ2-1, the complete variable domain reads DAMVIQNPRYQVTQFGKPVTLSCSQTLNHNVMYWYQQKSSQAPKLLFHYYDKDFNNEADTPDNFQSRRPNTSFCFLDIRSPGLGDTAMYLCSTSRDRRDEQFFGPGTRLTVL.

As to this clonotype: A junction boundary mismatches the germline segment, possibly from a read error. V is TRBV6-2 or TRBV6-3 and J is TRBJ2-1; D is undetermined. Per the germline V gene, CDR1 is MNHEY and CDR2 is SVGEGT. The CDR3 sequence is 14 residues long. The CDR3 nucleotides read TGTGCCATCAGTTTGACTGGACCGCTCAATGAGCAGTTCTTC. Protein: CAISLTGPLNEQFF.

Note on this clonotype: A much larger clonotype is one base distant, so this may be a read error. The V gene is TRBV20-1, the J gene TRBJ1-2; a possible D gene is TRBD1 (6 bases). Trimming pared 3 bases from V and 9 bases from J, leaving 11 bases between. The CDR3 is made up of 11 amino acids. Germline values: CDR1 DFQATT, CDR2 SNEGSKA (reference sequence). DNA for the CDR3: TGCAGTGCTAGGGAAGGGGGTTGCTACACCTTC. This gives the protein CSAREGGCYTF.

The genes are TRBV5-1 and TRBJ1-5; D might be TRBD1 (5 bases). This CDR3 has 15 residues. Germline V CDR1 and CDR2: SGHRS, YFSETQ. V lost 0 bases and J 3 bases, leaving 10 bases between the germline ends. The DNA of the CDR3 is TGCGCCAGCAGCTTGGGGGGACGGATCAATCAGCCCCAGCATTTT. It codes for CASSLGGRINQPQHF.

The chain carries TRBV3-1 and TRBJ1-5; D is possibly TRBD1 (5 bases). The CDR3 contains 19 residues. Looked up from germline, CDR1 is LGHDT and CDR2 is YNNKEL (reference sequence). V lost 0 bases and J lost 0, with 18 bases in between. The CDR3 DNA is TGTGCCAGCAGCCAAGAACAGGCCCTGACAGTTTATAGCAATCAGCCCCAGCATTTT. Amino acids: CASSQEQALTVYSNQPQHF.

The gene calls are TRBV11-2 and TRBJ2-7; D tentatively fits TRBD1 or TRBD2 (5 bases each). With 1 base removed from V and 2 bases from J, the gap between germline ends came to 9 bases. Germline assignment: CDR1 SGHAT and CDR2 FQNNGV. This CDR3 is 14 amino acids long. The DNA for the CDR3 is TGTGCCAGCAGCTTAGGGGACGGGACCTACGAGCAGTACGTC. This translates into CASSLGDGTYEQYV.

In DNA form, the CDR3 reads TGTGCCAGCAGCCGACTAGGGGAATTGAACTATGGCTACACCTTC. Translation gives CASSRLGELNYGYTF. The gene calls are TRBV3-1 and TRBJ1-2; D might be TRBD1 (5 bases). CDR1 is LGHDT, CDR2 YNNKEL, per germline (reference sequence). The CDR3 is 15 residues long. V was shortened by 4 bases and J by 2 bases, with 14 bases between the two germline ends.